The clone carrying this T cell receptor (beta chain) was recorded at least ten times. The sample originates from a study of T cells in Graves' hyperthyroidism and ophthalmopathy. CDR3 length equals 15 residues. Per the germline V gene, CDR1 is GTSNPN and CDR2 is SVGIG (reference sequence). Trimming removed 3 bases from V and 6 bases from J; junction bases left unmatched: 11. There were TCR beta CDR3 regions amplified from RNA transcripts. The primer set for the first-round RT-PCR of the TCR CDR3 was HTBI. TCRdb re-analysed the multiplex PCR reads in MiXCR, keeping a single row per CDR3 protein. The table lists a few hundred thousand distinct CDR3 sequences, 15% to 18% of them singletons.

The rearrangement uses TRBV30 and TRBJ2-3, with 8 bases identical to TRBD2. This sequence originates from a woman aged 25 to 45 with Graves' hyperthyroidism. The sample comprised blood. In DNA form, the CDR3 reads TGTGCCTGGAGAAGCCCAGCGGGAGCAGCTGATACGCAGTATTTT. Protein: CAWRSPAGAADTQYF.